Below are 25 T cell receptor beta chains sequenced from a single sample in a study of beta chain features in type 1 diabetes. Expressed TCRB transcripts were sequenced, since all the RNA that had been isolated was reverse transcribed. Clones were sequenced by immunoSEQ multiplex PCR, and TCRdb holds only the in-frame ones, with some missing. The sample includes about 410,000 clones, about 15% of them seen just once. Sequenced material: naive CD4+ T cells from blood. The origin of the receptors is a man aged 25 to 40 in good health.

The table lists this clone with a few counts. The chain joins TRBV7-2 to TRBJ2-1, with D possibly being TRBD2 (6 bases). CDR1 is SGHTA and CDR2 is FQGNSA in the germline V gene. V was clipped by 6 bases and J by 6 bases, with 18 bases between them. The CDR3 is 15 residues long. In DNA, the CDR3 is TGTGCCAGCAGACCGTCCGGGGGTGAGTTCAATGAGCAGTTCTTC. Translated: CASRPSGGEFNEQFF.

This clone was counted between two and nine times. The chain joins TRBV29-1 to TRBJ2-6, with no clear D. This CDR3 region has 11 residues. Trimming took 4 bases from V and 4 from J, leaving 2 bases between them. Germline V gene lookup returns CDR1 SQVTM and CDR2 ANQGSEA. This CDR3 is CSVAGANVLTF. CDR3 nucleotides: TGCAGCGTTGCCGGGGCCAACGTCCTGACTTTC.

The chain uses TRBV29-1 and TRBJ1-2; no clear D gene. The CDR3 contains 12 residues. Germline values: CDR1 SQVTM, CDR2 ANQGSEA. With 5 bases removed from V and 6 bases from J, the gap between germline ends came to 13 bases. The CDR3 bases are TGCAGCGTTTGGGCATGGGGTCATGGCTACACCTTC. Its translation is CSVWAWGHGYTF.

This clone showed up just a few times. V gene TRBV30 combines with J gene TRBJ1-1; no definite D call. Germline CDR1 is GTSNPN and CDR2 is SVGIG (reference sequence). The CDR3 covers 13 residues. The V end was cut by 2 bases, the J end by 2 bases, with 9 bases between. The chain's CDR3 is CAWSNQINTEAFF. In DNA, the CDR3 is TGTGCCTGGAGTAACCAAATTAACACTGAAGCTTTCTTT.

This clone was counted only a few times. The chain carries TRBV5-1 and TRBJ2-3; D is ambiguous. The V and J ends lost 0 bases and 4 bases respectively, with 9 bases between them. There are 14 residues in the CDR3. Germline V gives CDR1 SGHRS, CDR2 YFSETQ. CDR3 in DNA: TGCGCCAGCAGCTTGGAGGGCTTCGCAGATACGCAGTATTTT. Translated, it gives CASSLEGFADTQYF.

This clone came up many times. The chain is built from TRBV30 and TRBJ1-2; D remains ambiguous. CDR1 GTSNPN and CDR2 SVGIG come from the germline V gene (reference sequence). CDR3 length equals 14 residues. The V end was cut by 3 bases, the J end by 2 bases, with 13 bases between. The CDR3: CAWSRTRRNYGYTF. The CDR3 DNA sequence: TGTGCCTGGAGCCGTACACGGCGGAACTATGGCTACACCTTC. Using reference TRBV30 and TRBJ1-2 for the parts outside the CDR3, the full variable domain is SQTIHQWPATLVQPVGSPLSLECTVEGTSNPNLYWYRQAAGRGLQLLFYSVGIGQISSEVPQNLSASRPQDRQFILSSKKLLLSDSGFYLCAWSRTRRNYGYTFGSGTRLTVV.

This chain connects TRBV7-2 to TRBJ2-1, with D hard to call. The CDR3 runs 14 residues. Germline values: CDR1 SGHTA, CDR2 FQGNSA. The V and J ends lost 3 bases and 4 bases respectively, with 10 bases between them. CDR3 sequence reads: CASSFEWLYNEQFF. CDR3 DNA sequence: TGTGCCAGCAGCTTTGAATGGTTATACAATGAGCAGTTCTTC.

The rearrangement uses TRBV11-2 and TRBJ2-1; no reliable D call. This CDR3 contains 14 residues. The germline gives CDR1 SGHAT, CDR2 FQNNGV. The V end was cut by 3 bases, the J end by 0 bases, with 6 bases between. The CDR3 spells CASSLAHSYNEQFF. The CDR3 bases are TGTGCCAGCAGCTTGGCTCACTCCTACAATGAGCAGTTCTTC.

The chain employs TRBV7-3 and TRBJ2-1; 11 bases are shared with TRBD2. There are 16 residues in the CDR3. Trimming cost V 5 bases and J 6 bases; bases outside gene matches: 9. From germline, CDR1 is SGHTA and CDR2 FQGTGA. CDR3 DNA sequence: TGTGCCAGCAGCGCCCTAGCGGGAGGTGTTATCAATGAGCAGTTCTTC. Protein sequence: CASSALAGGVINEQFF.

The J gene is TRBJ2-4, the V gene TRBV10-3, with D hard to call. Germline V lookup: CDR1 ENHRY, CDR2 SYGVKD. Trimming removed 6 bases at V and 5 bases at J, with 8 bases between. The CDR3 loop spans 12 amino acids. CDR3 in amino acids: CAIRSSENIQYF. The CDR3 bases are TGTGCCATCAGGAGCTCTGAAAACATTCAGTACTTC.

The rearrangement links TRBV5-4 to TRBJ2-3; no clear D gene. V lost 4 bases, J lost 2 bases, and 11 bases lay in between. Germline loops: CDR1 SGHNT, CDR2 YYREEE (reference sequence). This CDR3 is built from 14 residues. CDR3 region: CASSQPMDTDTQYF. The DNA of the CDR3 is TGTGCCAGCAGCCAACCGATGGACACAGATACGCAGTATTTT.

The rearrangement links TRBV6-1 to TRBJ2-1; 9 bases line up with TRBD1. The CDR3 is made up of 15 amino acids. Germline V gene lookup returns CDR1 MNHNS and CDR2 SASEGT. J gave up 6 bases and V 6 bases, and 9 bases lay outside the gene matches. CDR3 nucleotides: TGTGCCAGCAGGGATCGCGGGACAGGGCTCAATGAGCAGTTCTTC. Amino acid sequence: CASRDRGTGLNEQFF.

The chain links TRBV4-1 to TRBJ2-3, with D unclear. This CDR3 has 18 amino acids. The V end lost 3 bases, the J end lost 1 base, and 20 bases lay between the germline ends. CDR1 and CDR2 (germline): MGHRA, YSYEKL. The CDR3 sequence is CASSHQEASASRTDTQYF. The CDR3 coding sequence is TGCGCCAGCAGCCACCAAGAAGCGTCTGCGTCCCGCACAGATACGCAGTATTTT.

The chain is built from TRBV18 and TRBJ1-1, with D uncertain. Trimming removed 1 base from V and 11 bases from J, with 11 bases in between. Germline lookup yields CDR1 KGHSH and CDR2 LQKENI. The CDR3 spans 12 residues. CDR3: CASSPRELEAFF. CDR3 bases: TGTGCCAGCTCACCACGGGAACTTGAGGCTTTCTTT.

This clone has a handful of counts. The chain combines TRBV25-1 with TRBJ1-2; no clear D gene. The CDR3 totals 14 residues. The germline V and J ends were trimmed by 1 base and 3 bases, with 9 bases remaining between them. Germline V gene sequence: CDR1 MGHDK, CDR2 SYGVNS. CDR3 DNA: TGTGCCAGCAGTGAATCTTTGGGGTACTATGGCTACACCTTC. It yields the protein CASSESLGYYGYTF.

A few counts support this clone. The CDR3 bases are TGTGCCAGCAGTGGGGACGGGAGGACCCGGGAGACCCAGTACTTC. Translated, it gives CASSGDGRTRETQYF. J is TRBJ2-5 and V is TRBV2; 7 positions match TRBD2. Germline-derived CDR1 and CDR2 are SNHLY and FYNNEI. This CDR3 region has 15 residues. V lost 4 bases, J lost 5 bases, and 10 bases stayed unmatched.

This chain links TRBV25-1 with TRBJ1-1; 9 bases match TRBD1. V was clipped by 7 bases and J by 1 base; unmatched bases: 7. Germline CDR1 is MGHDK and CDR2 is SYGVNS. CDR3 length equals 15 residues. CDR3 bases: TGTGCCAGCACCCGGACAGGGGTCAGGAACACTGAAGCTTTCTTT. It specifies CASTRTGVRNTEAFF.

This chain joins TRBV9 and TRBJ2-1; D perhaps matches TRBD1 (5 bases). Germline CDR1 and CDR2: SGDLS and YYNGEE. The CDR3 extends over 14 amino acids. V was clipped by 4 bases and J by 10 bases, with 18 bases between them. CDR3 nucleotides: TGTGCCAGCAGCCCCGTGGGGCCGCGGAAAGAGCAGTTCTTC. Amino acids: CASSPVGPRKEQFF.

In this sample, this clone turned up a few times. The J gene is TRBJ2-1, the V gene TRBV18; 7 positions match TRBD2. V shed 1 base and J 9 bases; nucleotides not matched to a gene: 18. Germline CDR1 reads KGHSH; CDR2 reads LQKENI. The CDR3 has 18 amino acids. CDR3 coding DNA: TGTGCCAGCTCACCACTTCCGGCGGCTGCGGGAGTGGTGATTGAGCAGTTCTTC. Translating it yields CASSPLPAAAGVVIEQFF.

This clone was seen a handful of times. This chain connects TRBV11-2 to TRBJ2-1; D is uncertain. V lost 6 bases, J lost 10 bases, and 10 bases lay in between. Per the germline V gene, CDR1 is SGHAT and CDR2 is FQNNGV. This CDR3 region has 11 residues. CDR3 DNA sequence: TGTGCCAGCAGTGTGGCGATCGAGCAGTTCTTC. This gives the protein CASSVAIEQFF.

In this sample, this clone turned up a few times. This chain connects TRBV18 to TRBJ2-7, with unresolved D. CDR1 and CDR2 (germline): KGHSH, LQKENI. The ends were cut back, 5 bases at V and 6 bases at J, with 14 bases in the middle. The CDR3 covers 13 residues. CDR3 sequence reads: CASSATGSGEQYV. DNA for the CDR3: TGTGCCAGCTCAGCCACCGGATCCGGCGAGCAGTACGTC.

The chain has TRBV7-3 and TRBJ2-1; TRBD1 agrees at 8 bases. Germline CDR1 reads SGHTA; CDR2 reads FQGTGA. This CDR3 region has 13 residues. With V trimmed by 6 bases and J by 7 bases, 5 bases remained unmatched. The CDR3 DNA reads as TGTGCCAGCAGATTTACAGGGGGAAATGAGCAGTTCTTC. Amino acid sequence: CASRFTGGNEQFF.

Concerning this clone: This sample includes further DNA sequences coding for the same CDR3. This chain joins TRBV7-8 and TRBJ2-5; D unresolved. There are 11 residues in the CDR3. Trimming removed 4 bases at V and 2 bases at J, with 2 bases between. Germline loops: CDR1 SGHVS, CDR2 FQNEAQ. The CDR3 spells CASSSQETQYF. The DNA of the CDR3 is TGTGCCAGCAGCTCGCAAGAGACCCAGTACTTC.

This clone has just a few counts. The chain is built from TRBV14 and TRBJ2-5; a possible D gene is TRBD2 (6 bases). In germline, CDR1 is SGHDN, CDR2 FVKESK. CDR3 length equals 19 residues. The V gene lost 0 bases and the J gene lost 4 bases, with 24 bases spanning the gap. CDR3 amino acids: CASSQDRGRMAVEGETQYF. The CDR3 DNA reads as TGTGCCAGCAGCCAAGATCGAGGAAGGATGGCCGTGGAGGGAGAGACCCAGTACTTC.

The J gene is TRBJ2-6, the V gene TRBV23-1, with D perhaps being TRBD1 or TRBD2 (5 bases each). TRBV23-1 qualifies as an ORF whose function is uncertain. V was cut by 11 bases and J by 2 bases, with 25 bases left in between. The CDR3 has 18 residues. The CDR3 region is CAAFSPGTPPPGANVLTF. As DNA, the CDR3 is TGCGCCGCATTCTCCCCCGGGACCCCACCACCTGGGGCCAACGTCCTGACTTTC.